One sample yielded the 20 T cell receptor beta chains listed below, sequenced in a study of T cells in Graves' hyperthyroidism and ophthalmopathy. Amplification of TCR beta CDR3 regions was performed using RNA transcripts as template. TCR CDR3 underwent first-round RT-PCR with the HTBI primer set. TCRdb called the multiplex PCR reads again in MiXCR, with one record for every CDR3 protein. The data contain a few hundred thousand distinct CDR3 sequences, approximately 17% of them singletons. The material sequenced was blood. These receptors originate from a woman aged 18-29 years with Graves' ophthalmopathy.

Notes on this clonotype: One end of the junction is discordant with germline, which a read error may explain. The chain employs TRBV6-5 and TRBJ2-3; 9 positions match TRBD2. CDR1 and CDR2 from the germline V gene are MNHEY and SVGAGI. The CDR3 length is 17 residues. In DNA form, the CDR3 reads TGTGCCAGCAGTTCACGCCCCGGGACTAGCCCCACAGATACGCGGTATTTT. This gives the protein CASSSRPGTSPTDTRYF.

The chain uses TRBV3-1 and TRBJ2-7; 10 bases line up with TRBD2. The length of the CDR3 is 15 residues. With V trimmed by 4 bases and J by 2 bases, 5 bases remained unmatched. Germline V gene sequence: CDR1 LGHDT, CDR2 YNNKEL (reference sequence). The CDR3 loop reads CASSPRLAGPYEQYF. Here the CDR3 DNA reads TGTGCCAGCAGCCCCCGACTAGCGGGCCCCTACGAGCAGTACTTC.

Concerning this clonotype: One end of the junction varies from germline; a read error may be responsible. This sequence joins TRBV12-3 or TRBV12-4 and TRBJ2-7, with D possibly being TRBD1 or TRBD2 (6 bases each). This CDR3 has 13 amino acids. CDR3: CASSFWGAYKQYF. The CDR3 nucleotides are TGTGCCAGCAGTTTCTGGGGGGCCTACAAGCAGTACTTC.

Many counts were recorded for this clonotype. The chain recombines TRBV18 with TRBJ2-3; D gene ambiguous. The ends were cut back, 2 bases at V and 4 bases at J, with 1 base in the middle. There are 11 residues in the CDR3. Germline CDR1 is KGHSH and CDR2 is LQKENI. The CDR3, as DNA: TGTGCCAGCTCACCATCAGATACGCAGTATTTT. Its protein is CASSPSDTQYF.

This clonotype was seen at least ten times. This chain connects TRBV13 to TRBJ2-7, with a weak D call TRBD2 (6 bases). The V end was cut by 5 bases, the J end by 7 bases, with 12 bases between. This CDR3 has 12 residues. Germline assignment: CDR1 PRHDT and CDR2 FYEKMQ (reference sequence). This CDR3 is CASSPSRGEQYF. The CDR3 DNA sequence: TGTGCCAGCAGCCCGAGCCGGGGGGAGCAGTACTTC.

This clonotype was picked up many times. V gene TRBV9 combines with J gene TRBJ1-4; unclear D gene. The ends were cut back, 4 bases at V and 0 bases at J, with 10 bases in the middle. CDR3 length: 15 amino acids. Per the germline V gene, CDR1 is SGDLS and CDR2 is YYNGEE. CDR3 in amino acids: CASSTNSATNEKLFF. The CDR3 DNA reads TGTGCCAGCAGCACCAACAGTGCAACTAATGAAAAACTGTTTTTT.

This clonotype was counted ten times or more. The J gene is TRBJ1-2, the V gene TRBV5-1, with D unresolved. This CDR3 region has 12 residues. From germline, CDR1 is SGHRS and CDR2 YFSETQ. Trimming took 4 bases from V and 8 from J, leaving 12 bases between them. The CDR3 DNA is TGCGCCAGCAGCACGGAGAGGGCCGGCTACACCTTC. This sequence encodes CASSTERAGYTF. The full variable domain, with the rest looked up from reference TRBV5-1 and TRBJ1-2, is KAGVTQTPRYLIKTRGQQVTLSCSPISGHRSVSWYQQTPGQGLQFLFEYFSETQRNKGNFPGRFSGRQFSNSRSEMNVSTLELGDSALYLCASSTERAGYTFGSGTRLTVV.

The rearrangement links TRBV7-9 to TRBJ1-3; maybe TRBD1 (5 bases). The V gene lost 4 bases and the J gene lost 3 bases, with 10 bases spanning the gap. Germline V gene data show CDR1 as SEHNR and CDR2 as FQNEAQ (reference sequence). This CDR3 spans 14 amino acids. The chain's CDR3 is CASSYETGGNTIYF. DNA of the CDR3: TGTGCCAGCAGCTACGAAACAGGTGGAAACACCATATATTTT.

This clonotype was recorded many times. The rearrangement uses TRBV12-3 or TRBV12-4 and TRBJ2-5; 7 bases map to TRBD1. This CDR3 is 13 amino acids long. V lost 7 bases to trimming and J lost 5 bases; unmatched junction nucleotides: 7. The CDR3 DNA sequence: TGTGCCAGCACCTTCGACAGGGCGGAGACCCAGTACTTC. It is translated as CASTFDRAETQYF.

In its sample, this clonotype was seen a few times. The rearrangement joins TRBV20-1 to TRBJ2-7; the match to TRBD1 covers 8 bases. The germline CDR1 and CDR2 sequences are DFQATT and SNEGSKA (reference sequence). The CDR3 extends over 14 amino acids. The V segment lost 5 bases and the J segment 6 bases; nucleotides outside the gene matches: 12. The chain's CDR3 is CSASPGTGSGEQYF. CDR3 sequence (DNA): TGCAGTGCTTCGCCCGGGACAGGTAGCGGCGAGCAGTACTTC.

The chain links TRBV5-1 to TRBJ1-2; no firm D call. V lost 4 bases to trimming and J lost 4 bases, with 17 bases between them. CDR3 length: 15 amino acids. CDR1 SGHRS and CDR2 YFSETQ come from the germline V gene. The CDR3 sequence: CASSEDGPRGYGYTF. In DNA form, the CDR3 reads TGCGCCAGCAGCGAGGACGGCCCGAGAGGCTATGGCTACACCTTC.

This clonotype occurred many times. The rearrangement joins TRBV3-1 to TRBJ2-3, with unresolved D. Looked up from germline, CDR1 is LGHDT and CDR2 is YNNKEL (reference sequence). The CDR3 is 13 amino acids. V was cut by 3 bases and J by 4 bases, with 8 bases left in between. This chain's CDR3 is CASSQPPPDTQYF. In DNA, the CDR3 is TGTGCCAGCAGCCAGCCCCCTCCAGATACGCAGTATTTT.

This clonotype was seen a few times. The chain is built from TRBV9 and TRBJ2-2; no clear D gene. CDR1 and CDR2 (germline): SGDLS, YYNGEE. V lost 3 bases and J 5 bases, leaving 11 bases between the germline ends. The CDR3 is 14 amino acids. The chain's CDR3 is CASSASVGTGELFF. CDR3 in DNA: TGTGCCAGCAGCGCCAGTGTAGGTACCGGGGAGCTGTTTTTT.

A few counts support this clonotype. This chain connects TRBV4-1 to TRBJ1-2; D remains ambiguous. The CDR3 spans 15 residues. Germline V gene lookup returns CDR1 MGHRA and CDR2 YSYEKL. V was pared by 1 base and J by 3 bases, with 12 bases between. This CDR3 reads CASSQVAGADYGYTF. DNA for the CDR3: TGCGCCAGCAGCCAAGTGGCGGGAGCGGACTATGGCTACACCTTC.

A few counts support this clonotype. This chain uses TRBV7-6 with TRBJ2-4; 7 nucleotides match TRBD2. The CDR3 is made up of 13 amino acids. The trim removed 4 bases at V and 10 bases at J, leaving 7 bases unmatched. Germline CDR1 and CDR2: SGHVS and FNYEAQ. This CDR3 is CASSSSSGSIQYF. CDR3 in DNA: TGTGCCAGCAGCTCGTCTAGCGGTTCAATTCAGTACTTC.

The CDR3 region has the DNA TGTGCCTGGAGCGGGAGCTCCTACAATGAGCAGTTCTTC. Translated, it gives CAWSGSSYNEQFF. The chain has TRBV30 and TRBJ2-1; possibly TRBD2 for D (6 bases). Germline loops: CDR1 GTSNPN, CDR2 SVGIG (reference sequence). The CDR3 is 13 amino acids. V was trimmed by 3 bases and J by 0 bases, leaving 6 bases between them.

The chain links TRBV20-1 to TRBJ2-1; 8 bases match TRBD1. Trimming at V came to 2 bases and at J to 6 bases, leaving 3 bases not matched to a gene. Germline CDR1 DFQATT, CDR2 SNEGSKA (reference sequence). The CDR3 has 13 amino acids. The CDR3 reads CSARKTGGNEQFF. The CDR3 nucleotides are TGCAGTGCTAGAAAAACAGGGGGCAATGAGCAGTTCTTC.

This clonotype was counted between two and nine times. This rearrangement joins TRBV7-9 to TRBJ1-4; D unresolved. Trimming stripped 3 bases from V and 8 bases from J, with 10 bases between. Germline loops: CDR1 SEHNR, CDR2 FQNEAQ (reference sequence). The CDR3 spans 13 residues. For the CDR3, the DNA is TGTGCCAGCAGCTTGACCCAGGTGGAAAAACTGTTTTTT. This sequence encodes CASSLTQVEKLFF.

The sample holds many counts of this clonotype. This chain uses TRBV10-3 with TRBJ2-7; TRBD1 matches 9 bases. The CDR3 runs 17 residues. Germline values: CDR1 ENHRY, CDR2 SYGVKD. The V segment lost 0 bases and the J segment 5 bases; nucleotides outside the gene matches: 11. The CDR3 DNA reads TGTGCCATCAGTGAGTCCGTGGTTGGACAGGGGAACGACGAGCAGTACTTC. It is translated as CAISESVVGQGNDEQYF.

The V call is TRBV29-1, the J call TRBJ2-1; TRBD2 agrees at 8 bases. With 3 bases clipped from V and 7 bases from J, the junction kept 5 bases outside the gene matches. Germline V gives CDR1 SQVTM, CDR2 ANQGSEA. CDR3 length equals 13 residues. CDR3 in DNA: TGCAGCGTTGAGAGATCGGGGGGGAATGAGCAGTTCTTC. It codes for CSVERSGGNEQFF.